Described below is a single TCR beta chain sequence and its context. Its antigen is currently unknown. The sample originates from a study of CD8 T cells in Susac syndrome. General study findings and limits: Regarding the TCR sequencing and HLA analysis, the study admitted that a relatively small number of individuals were involved.

The CDR3 runs to 14 residues. Trimming pared 4 bases from V and 2 bases from J, leaving 11 bases between. Germline values: CDR1 SGHRS, CDR2 YFSETQ. Sequencing of TCR beta drew on CD8+ and CD4+ T cells from blood. The CD8+ and CD4+ T cells were negatively isolated, with the TEMRA cells enriched by FACS. RNA was extracted with the RNeasy kit, and a quantity of roughly 0.45 to 1 ug was reverse transcribed using random hexamers. TCRdb used MiXCR to reprocess the immunoSEQ multiplex PCR reads, holding one entry per CDR3 protein. The repertoire includes approximately 180,000 distinct CDR3 sequences, about 94% of them detected once, and 0.09% to 0.1% sits in the top ten.

This clonotype was sampled from a human donor with multiple sclerosis. The chain uses TRBV5-1 and TRBJ2-3; no clear D gene. The sequenced sample was CD4+ T cells from PBMCs. The CDR3 nucleotides are TGCGCCAGCAGCCTCCTAGTTACCACAGATACGCAGTATTTT. Amino acid sequence: CASSLLVTTDTQYF. The full variable domain, its missing parts supplied by reference TRBV5-1 and TRBJ2-3, is KAGVTQTPRYLIKTRGQQVTLSCSPISGHRSVSWYQQTPGQGLQFLFEYFSETQRNKGNFPGRFSGRQFSNSRSEMNVSTLELGDSALYLCASSLLVTTDTQYFGPGTRLTVL.